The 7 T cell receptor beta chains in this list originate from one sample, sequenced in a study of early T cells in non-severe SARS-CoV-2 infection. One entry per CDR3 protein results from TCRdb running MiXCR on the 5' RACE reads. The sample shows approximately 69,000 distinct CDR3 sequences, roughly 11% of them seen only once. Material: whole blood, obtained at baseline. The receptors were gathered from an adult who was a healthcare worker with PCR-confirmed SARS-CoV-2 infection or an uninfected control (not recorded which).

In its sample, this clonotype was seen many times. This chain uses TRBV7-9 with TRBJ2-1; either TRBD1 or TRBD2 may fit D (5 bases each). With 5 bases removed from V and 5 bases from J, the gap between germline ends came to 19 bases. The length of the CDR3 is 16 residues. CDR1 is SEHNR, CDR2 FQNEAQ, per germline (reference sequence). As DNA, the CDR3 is TGTGCCAGCAGCACCCGACAGAGGGTGGAGGACAATGAGCAGTTCTTC. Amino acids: CASSTRQRVEDNEQFF.

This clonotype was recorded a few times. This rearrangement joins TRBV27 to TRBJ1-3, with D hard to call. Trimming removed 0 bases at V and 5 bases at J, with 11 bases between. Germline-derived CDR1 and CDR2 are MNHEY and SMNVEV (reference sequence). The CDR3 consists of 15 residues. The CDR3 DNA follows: TGTGCCAGCAGTTTATCTGCCCCTGATCGAAACACCATATATTTT. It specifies CASSLSAPDRNTIYF.

The CDR3 loop reads CASSFRAGTPRSATQYF. CDR3 nucleotide sequence: TGCGCCAGCAGCTTCCGAGCGGGTACACCACGCAGTGCTACGCAGTATTTT. The rearrangement joins TRBV5-1 to TRBJ2-3; perhaps TRBD2 as D (6 bases). Trimming took 2 bases from V and 8 from J, leaving 24 bases between them. Germline V gene sequence: CDR1 SGHRS, CDR2 YFSETQ. This CDR3 has 17 residues.

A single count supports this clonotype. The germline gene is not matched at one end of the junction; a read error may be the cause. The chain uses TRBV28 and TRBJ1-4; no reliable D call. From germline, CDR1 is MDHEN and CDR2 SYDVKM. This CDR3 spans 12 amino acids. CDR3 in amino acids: CAGSSLNEKLFF. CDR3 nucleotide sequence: TGTGCCGGCAGTTCCCTTAATGAAAAACTGTTTTTT.

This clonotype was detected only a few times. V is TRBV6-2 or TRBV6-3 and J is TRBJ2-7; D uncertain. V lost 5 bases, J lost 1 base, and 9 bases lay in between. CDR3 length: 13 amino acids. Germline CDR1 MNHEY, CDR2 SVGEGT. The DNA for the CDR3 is TGTGCCAGCAGTCCGGTACGGTCCTACGAGCAGTACTTC. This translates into CASSPVRSYEQYF.

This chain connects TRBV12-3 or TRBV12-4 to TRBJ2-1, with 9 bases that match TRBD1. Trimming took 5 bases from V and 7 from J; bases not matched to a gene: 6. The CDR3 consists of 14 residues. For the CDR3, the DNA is TGTGCCAGCAGTACCGGGACAGGGCGGAATGAGCAGTTCTTC. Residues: CASSTGTGRNEQFF.

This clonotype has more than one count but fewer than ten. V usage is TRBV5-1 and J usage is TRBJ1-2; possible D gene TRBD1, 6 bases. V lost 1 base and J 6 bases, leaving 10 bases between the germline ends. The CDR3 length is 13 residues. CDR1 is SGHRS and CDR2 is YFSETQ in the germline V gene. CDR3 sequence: CASSLYRVDGYTF. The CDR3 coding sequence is TGCGCCAGCAGCTTGTACAGGGTTGATGGCTACACCTTC.